The 7 T cell receptor beta chains given below trace back to one sample, sequenced in a study of blood T cells in healthy people across ages. Together with a sample-barcoded 5' primer, a J-beta primer mix was included in a second PCR lasting about 6 to 11 cycles. Each CDR3 protein gets one entry after TCRdb re-called the 5' RACE reads with MiXCR. The table shows about 1.1 million distinct CDR3 sequences, with roughly two fifths occurring only once. Sequenced: blood. These receptors were obtained from a man between 18 and 35 years old in good health.

The chain couples TRBV12-3 or TRBV12-4 to TRBJ1-1, with TRBD1 matching 12 bases. The CDR3 contains 14 residues. The ends lost 7 bases at V and 6 bases at J; junction bases unmatched: 6. CDR3 amino acids: CASTLGQGAPEAFF. Written as DNA, the CDR3 is TGTGCCAGCACCCTGGGACAGGGGGCTCCTGAAGCTTTCTTT.

This rearrangement joins TRBV4-3 to TRBJ2-3, with D perhaps matching TRBD2 (6 bases). The CDR3 covers 16 residues. Trimming stripped 0 bases from V and 6 bases from J, with 16 bases between. The germline CDR1 and CDR2 sequences are LGHNA and YSLEER. The CDR3 DNA sequence: TGCGCCAGCAGCCAAGATCCCCGGAGGAGGGCCGATACGCAGTATTTT. Its protein is CASSQDPRRRADTQYF.

The rearrangement joins TRBV20-1 to TRBJ1-5; 8 bases are a match to TRBD1. Trimming cost V 2 bases and J 4 bases; bases outside gene matches: 7. Germline CDR1 and CDR2: DFQATT and SNEGSKA (reference sequence). This CDR3 has 15 amino acids. CDR3 bases: TGCAGTGCTAGATTTCAGGGGGCCCGTAATCAGCCCCAGCATTTT. It yields the protein CSARFQGARNQPQHF.

The rearrangement links TRBV5-6 to TRBJ1-2; TRBD1 is a possible D gene (6 bases). This CDR3 region has 14 residues. V shed 0 bases and J shed 8 bases, with 14 bases lying between them. Per germline, CDR1 SGHDT and CDR2 YYEEEE. The CDR3 nucleotides read TGTGCCAGCAGCTTGGACAGGGAATGGCTGGGCTACACCTTC. Amino acids: CASSLDREWLGYTF.

The chain couples TRBV29-1 to TRBJ2-7; D could derive from TRBD1 or TRBD2 (6 bases each). CDR1 is SQVTM and CDR2 is ANQGSEA in the germline V gene. The ends were cut back, 5 bases at V and 4 bases at J, with 18 bases in the middle. CDR3 length equals 14 residues. For the CDR3, the DNA is TGCAGCGTTCGGGGTGGAGGGGGACCTTACGAGCAGTACTTC. This translates into CSVRGGGGPYEQYF.

The chain carries TRBV20-1 and TRBJ1-6; no reliable D call. CDR3 size: 14 residues. Germline CDR1 DFQATT, CDR2 SNEGSKA (reference sequence). V was clipped by 0 bases and J by 10 bases, with 13 bases between them. In DNA, the CDR3 is TGCAGTGCTAGAGATGACGTCCCCAACTCACCCCTCCACTTT. Its protein product is CSARDDVPNSPLHF.

With regard to this clonotype: A junction end diverges from the germline sequence, so it may reflect a read error. The chain joins TRBV7-9 to TRBJ2-2; D remains unclear. Germline V CDR1 and CDR2: SEHNR, FQNEAQ (reference sequence). The CDR3 runs to 12 residues. The CDR3 bases are TGTGCCAGTAGCTTAAGCATCGGGGAGCTGTTTTTT. Protein: CASSLSIGELFF.